Listed below are T cell receptor beta chains from one sample, sequenced in a study of blood T cell repertoires in COVID-19. Method: immunoSEQ multiplex PCR; TCRdb's copy keeps in-frame clones and lacks some. The table has 80,000 to 100,000 clones, about nine tenths seen once; the top ten hold approximately 1.5%. Material for sequencing was peripheral blood. These receptor sequences come from a human donor with active COVID-19. The donor label of this sample is uncertain. Each CDR3 is given with its conserved first and last residue. The D gene is left open where the match is weak. Where a row states a size, it is once, few, many or the class of an expanded clone; other rows omit it.

j_gene: TRBJ1-6; abundance: .; d_gene: TRBD1; v_gene: TRBV6-5; CDR3nt: TGTGCCAGCAGTTACGGGGGACAGGGGACGAGGTCACCCCTCCACTTT; CDR3aa: CASSYGGQGTRSPLHF
j_gene: TRBJ2-1; abundance: .; d_gene: TRBD1; v_gene: TRBV11-2; CDR3nt: TGTGCCAGCAGTAGGTGGGGACAGGGGGCTGTGTACTACAATGAGCAGTTCTTC; CDR3aa: CASSRWGQGAVYYNEQFF
j_gene: TRBJ1-2; abundance: .; d_gene: TRBD1; v_gene: TRBV19; CDR3nt: TGTGCCAGTAGTATGACTGGGACAGGGCCCCTGGGCTACACCTTC; CDR3aa: CASSMTGTGPLGYTF
j_gene: TRBJ1-6; abundance: .; d_gene: .; v_gene: TRBV6-5; CDR3nt: TGTGCCAGCAGTTACTCCACAGGGTGGGCAAATTCACCCCTCCACTTT; CDR3aa: CASSYSTGWANSPLHF
j_gene: TRBJ2-2; abundance: .; d_gene: TRBD2; v_gene: TRBV7-7; CDR3nt: TGTGCCAGCAGTTCGGCTAGCGGACTGAACACCGGGGAGCTGTTTTTT; CDR3aa: CASSSASGLNTGELFF
j_gene: TRBJ1-1; abundance: few; d_gene: TRBD1; v_gene: TRBV5-4; CDR3nt: TGTGCCAGCAGCTTCGACGTTACAGGGGACACTGAAGCTTTCTTT; CDR3aa: CASSFDVTGDTEAFF
j_gene: TRBJ2-7; abundance: .; d_gene: TRBD2; v_gene: TRBV28; CDR3nt: TGTGCCAGCAGTTCCCCGGGGGGGCAAGAGGTTATTGGAGAGCAGTACTTC; CDR3aa: CASSSPGGQEVIGEQYF
j_gene: TRBJ2-7; abundance: .; d_gene: TRBD1; v_gene: TRBV3-1/TRBV3-2; CDR3nt: TGTGCCAGCAGCCAAGGACAGGGCTCCTACGAGCAGTACTTC; CDR3aa: CASSQGQGSYEQYF
j_gene: TRBJ2-7; abundance: .; d_gene: .; v_gene: TRBV12-3/TRBV12-4; CDR3nt: TGTGCCAGCAGACCAAGACAGACCTACGAGCAGTACTTC; CDR3aa: CASRPRQTYEQYF
j_gene: TRBJ2-1; abundance: .; d_gene: TRBD2; v_gene: TRBV6-5; CDR3nt: TGTGCCAGCAGTTACCTAGCGGGGGGGCCCGGTGAGCAGTTCTTC; CDR3aa: CASSYLAGGPGEQFF
j_gene: TRBJ1-5; abundance: .; d_gene: .; v_gene: TRBV19; CDR3nt: TGTGCCAGTATTGAGGGCAGCGTAAAAAATCAGCCCCAGCATTTT; CDR3aa: CASIEGSVKNQPQHF
j_gene: TRBJ1-2; abundance: once; d_gene: .; v_gene: TRBV2; CDR3nt: TGTGCCAGCAGGCCGGGGGGGGCCTATGGCTACACCTTC; CDR3aa: CASRPGGAYGYTF
j_gene: TRBJ1-1; abundance: .; d_gene: .; v_gene: TRBV30; CDR3nt: TGTGCCTGGAGTGTGGTGGTTCCGGGAGGTCCCACTGAAGCTTTCTTT; CDR3aa: CAWSVVVPGGPTEAFF
j_gene: TRBJ2-3; abundance: .; d_gene: .; v_gene: TRBV28; CDR3nt: TGTGCCAGCAGTTTTCCCCTAGCGCCAGATACGCAGTATTTT; CDR3aa: CASSFPLAPDTQYF
j_gene: TRBJ1-1; abundance: .; d_gene: .; v_gene: TRBV9; CDR3nt: TGTGCCAGCAGCGTAGCTGGGGGGGGTACAACTGAAGCTTTCTTT; CDR3aa: CASSVAGGGTTEAFF
j_gene: TRBJ2-5; abundance: .; d_gene: TRBD1; v_gene: TRBV6-5; CDR3nt: TGTGCCAGCATAACAATGAGGGGGCCTCAAGAGACCCAGTACTTC; CDR3aa: CASITMRGPQETQYF
j_gene: TRBJ1-1; abundance: .; d_gene: .; v_gene: TRBV7-2; CDR3nt: TGTGCCAGCAGCTTAGAGGACGGGGCTGAAGCTTTCTTT; CDR3aa: CASSLEDGAEAFF
j_gene: TRBJ2-5; abundance: .; d_gene: .; v_gene: TRBV12-3/TRBV12-4; CDR3nt: TGTGCCAGCAGTTCGGCGGCCTGGGAGACCCAGTACTTC; CDR3aa: CASSSAAWETQYF
j_gene: TRBJ2-3; abundance: .; d_gene: TRBD2; v_gene: TRBV28; CDR3nt: TGTGCCAGCAGTTCACAAGGGAGGGGCTACACAGATACGCAGTATTTT; CDR3aa: CASSSQGRGYTDTQYF
j_gene: TRBJ2-1; abundance: .; d_gene: TRBD2; v_gene: TRBV3-1/TRBV3-2; CDR3nt: TGTGCCAGCAGCCAAGTAGGACTAGCGGGGAGGGGTGAGCAGTTCTTC; CDR3aa: CASSQVGLAGRGEQFF
j_gene: TRBJ2-1; abundance: .; d_gene: TRBD2; v_gene: TRBV4-3; CDR3nt: TGCGCCAGCAGCCAAGAGGCAGCGGGGGCCAGTAGGTACAATGAGCAGTTCTTC; CDR3aa: CASSQEAAGASRYNEQFF
j_gene: TRBJ2-1; abundance: .; d_gene: TRBD2; v_gene: TRBV11-2; CDR3nt: TGTGCCAGCAGCAAAGCGGGGCCCTACAATGAGCAGTTCTTC; CDR3aa: CASSKAGPYNEQFF
j_gene: TRBJ2-7; abundance: .; d_gene: TRBD2; v_gene: TRBV30; CDR3nt: TGTGCCTGGAGTGTCCTCGTCCTAGCGGAGAACGAGCAGTACTTC; CDR3aa: CAWSVLVLAENEQYF
j_gene: TRBJ1-3; abundance: .; d_gene: .; v_gene: TRBV2; CDR3nt: TGTGCCAGCGGGGGGGGTGCCGGAAACACCATATATTTT; CDR3aa: CASGGGAGNTIYF
j_gene: TRBJ2-5; abundance: .; d_gene: TRBD2; v_gene: TRBV5-1; CDR3nt: TGCGCCAGCAGCTTCTCTAGCGGGGGGGAAGAGACCCAGTACTTC; CDR3aa: CASSFSSGGEETQYF
j_gene: TRBJ1-1; abundance: .; d_gene: TRBD1; v_gene: TRBV5-4; CDR3nt: TGTGCCAGCAGCTTAGGGACAGGGCTGCTGAACACTGAAGCTTTCTTT; CDR3aa: CASSLGTGLLNTEAFF
j_gene: TRBJ1-6; abundance: .; d_gene: .; v_gene: TRBV7-8; CDR3nt: TGTGCCAGCAGCTCGCCGACAGGAGACTTTTCACCCCTCCACTTT; CDR3aa: CASSSPTGDFSPLHF
j_gene: TRBJ2-2; abundance: .; d_gene: TRBD2; v_gene: TRBV3-1/TRBV3-2; CDR3nt: TGTGCCAGCAGCCACGGGCTAGTTATCCTAGCGGGGGGGTTCGGGGAGCTGTTTTTT; CDR3aa: CASSHGLVILAGGFGELFF
j_gene: TRBJ1-2; abundance: .; d_gene: .; v_gene: TRBV12-3/TRBV12-4; CDR3nt: TGTGCCTCAAACGGGGTAGGCGACTATGGCTACACCTTC; CDR3aa: CASNGVGDYGYTF
j_gene: TRBJ1-2; abundance: .; d_gene: .; v_gene: TRBV9; CDR3nt: TGTGCCAGCAGCGTAGGGGCGGGGCTTCAAAACTATGGCTACACCTTC; CDR3aa: CASSVGAGLQNYGYTF
j_gene: TRBJ2-6; abundance: .; d_gene: .; v_gene: TRBV5-1; CDR3nt: TGCGCCAGCAGCTTGGTTGGGGCCCGAAGCTCTGGGGCCAACGTCCTGACTTTC; CDR3aa: CASSLVGARSSGANVLTF
j_gene: TRBJ1-5; abundance: few; d_gene: .; v_gene: TRBV21-1; CDR3nt: TGTGCCAGCGGACAGGGGAGGAATCAGCCCCAGCATTTT; CDR3aa: CASGQGRNQPQHF
j_gene: TRBJ2-5; abundance: .; d_gene: .; v_gene: TRBV25-1; CDR3nt: TGTGCCAGCAGTGACCCCCCTTTGGAGACCCAGTACTTC; CDR3aa: CASSDPPLETQYF
j_gene: TRBJ2-7; abundance: .; d_gene: .; v_gene: TRBV29-1; CDR3nt: TGCAGCGTTGAAGATCGCGGACAGTACGAGCAGTACTTC; CDR3aa: CSVEDRGQYEQYF
j_gene: TRBJ1-1; abundance: .; d_gene: TRBD1; v_gene: TRBV5-5; CDR3nt: TGTGCCAGCAGCTCACAAACAGGGGCAGAAAAAGCTTTCTTT; CDR3aa: CASSSQTGAEKAFF
j_gene: TRBJ2-5; abundance: .; d_gene: .; v_gene: TRBV7-9; CDR3nt: TGTGCCAGCAGCCCGCCTTGGGCCCAACAAGAGACCCAGTACTTC; CDR3aa: CASSPPWAQQETQYF
j_gene: TRBJ1-2; abundance: once; d_gene: TRBD1; v_gene: TRBV2; CDR3nt: TGTGCCAGCAGTGAAGTCCGGACAGGGGGTGGCGGCTACACCTTC; CDR3aa: CASSEVRTGGGGYTF
j_gene: TRBJ2-7; abundance: .; d_gene: .; v_gene: TRBV11-2; CDR3nt: TGTGCCAGCAGCTTAAGCGGCTCCTACGAGCAGTACTTC; CDR3aa: CASSLSGSYEQYF
j_gene: TRBJ2-3; abundance: .; d_gene: .; v_gene: TRBV6-2/TRBV6-3; CDR3nt: TGTGCCAGCAGCCGGGGCGTAGGGACAGATACGCAGTATTTT; CDR3aa: CASSRGVGTDTQYF
j_gene: TRBJ2-1; abundance: once; d_gene: .; v_gene: TRBV10-2; CDR3nt: TGCGCCACCCTGGGCGACAATGAGCAGTTCTTC; CDR3aa: CATLGDNEQFF
j_gene: TRBJ1-1; abundance: .; d_gene: TRBD1; v_gene: TRBV6-2/TRBV6-3; CDR3nt: TGTGCCAGCAGCTACTTACCACAGGGGCGGGTGAACACTGAAGCTTTCTTT; CDR3aa: CASSYLPQGRVNTEAFF
j_gene: TRBJ1-4; abundance: .; d_gene: TRBD1; v_gene: TRBV4-3; CDR3nt: TGCGCCAGCAGCCGGAAGGGACAGGGCGGCGAAAAACTGTTTTTT; CDR3aa: CASSRKGQGGEKLFF
j_gene: TRBJ1-1; abundance: .; d_gene: .; v_gene: TRBV5-4; CDR3nt: TGTGCCAGCAGCCCCCGGACAGACATGAACACTGAAGCTTTCTTT; CDR3aa: CASSPRTDMNTEAFF
j_gene: TRBJ1-3; abundance: once; d_gene: TRBD1; v_gene: TRBV4-1; CDR3nt: TGCGCCAGCAGCCAGACAGGGGGCGGCGGGGGAGCTGGAAACACCATATATTTT; CDR3aa: CASSQTGGGGGAGNTIYF
j_gene: TRBJ1-1; abundance: .; d_gene: .; v_gene: TRBV5-6; CDR3nt: TGTGCCAGCAGGTTCGGGGAGGGGTACACTGAAGCTTTCTTT; CDR3aa: CASRFGEGYTEAFF
j_gene: TRBJ2-2; abundance: .; d_gene: .; v_gene: TRBV3-1/TRBV3-2; CDR3nt: TGTGCCAGCAGCCAGGGCCGGGGACTTAACACCGGGGAGCTGTTTTTT; CDR3aa: CASSQGRGLNTGELFF
j_gene: TRBJ1-1; abundance: .; d_gene: .; v_gene: TRBV24-1; CDR3nt: TGTGCCACCAGTGATTTTGCAGGGGCCACTGAAGCTTTCTTT; CDR3aa: CATSDFAGATEAFF